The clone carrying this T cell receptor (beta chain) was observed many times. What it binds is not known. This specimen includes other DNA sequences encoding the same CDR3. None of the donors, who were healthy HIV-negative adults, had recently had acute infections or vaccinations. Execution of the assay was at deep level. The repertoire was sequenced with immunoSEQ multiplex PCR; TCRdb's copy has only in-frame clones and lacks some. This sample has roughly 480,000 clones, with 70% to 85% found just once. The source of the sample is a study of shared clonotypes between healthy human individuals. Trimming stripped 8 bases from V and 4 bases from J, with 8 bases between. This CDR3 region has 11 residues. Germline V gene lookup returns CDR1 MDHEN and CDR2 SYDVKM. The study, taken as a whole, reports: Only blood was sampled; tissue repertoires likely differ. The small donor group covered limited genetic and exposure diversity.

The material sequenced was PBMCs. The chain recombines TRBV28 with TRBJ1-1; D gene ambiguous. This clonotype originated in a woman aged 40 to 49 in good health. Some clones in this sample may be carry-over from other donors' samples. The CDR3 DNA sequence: TGTGCCAGCCTAACGGGCACTGAAGCTTTCTTT. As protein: CASLTGTEAFF.